A single sample gave rise to the 25 T cell receptor beta chains below, sequenced in a study of brain T cells in children with intractable seizures. The time point is: blood from clinic visit 5 months post-surgery; TSC patient then seizure free. This table comes from immunoSEQ multiplex PCR, and its TCRdb copy is limited to in-frame clones, with some not included. The sample has about 340,000 clones, over 90% seen once. Sequenced here: peripheral blood, sampled approximately 5 months after surgery. The source of these receptors is a boy younger than two with tuberous sclerosis and intractable seizures.

The chain links TRBV6-1 to TRBJ1-2; D not resolved. Germline V CDR1 and CDR2: MNHNS, SASEGT. The CDR3 sequence is 11 residues long. V was shortened by 3 bases and J by 7 bases, with 6 bases between the two germline ends. The CDR3 sequence is CASSETSGYTF. DNA of the CDR3: TGTGCCAGCAGTGAGACGAGTGGCTACACCTTC.

The chain is built from TRBV6-2 or TRBV6-3 and TRBJ1-4; D gene unclear. Germline loops: CDR1 MNHEY, CDR2 SVGEGT. CDR3 length equals 14 residues. Trimming removed 6 bases from V and 0 bases from J, with 8 bases in between. CDR3 region: CASSRQATNEKLFF. In DNA form, the CDR3 reads TGTGCCAGCAGCCGGCAGGCAACTAATGAAAAACTGTTTTTT.

V is TRBV6-5 and J is TRBJ1-1; D is possibly TRBD1 (5 bases). The CDR3 is 13 residues long. Germline CDR1 and CDR2: MNHEY and SVGAGI. Trimming took off 8 bases at V and 3 bases at J, with 13 bases between the two ends. The CDR3 sequence is CASGVGGYTEAFF. As DNA, the CDR3 is TGTGCCAGCGGAGTTGGGGGGTACACTGAAGCTTTCTTT.

The V call is TRBV7-9, the J call TRBJ2-7; 9 bases are a match to TRBD1. The V gene's germline CDR1 is SEHNR and CDR2 FQNEAQ (reference sequence). Trimming cost V 4 bases and J 6 bases; bases outside gene matches: 10. This CDR3 comprises 15 residues. DNA of the CDR3: TGTGCCAGCAGCTACCTCGGGACAGGGTGGATCGAGCAGTACTTC. Translation: CASSYLGTGWIEQYF.

This chain connects TRBV6-2 or TRBV6-3 to TRBJ2-5; tentative D call: TRBD2 (6 bases). This CDR3 has 15 residues. V lost 0 bases and J lost 2, with 10 bases in between. From germline, CDR1 is MNHEY and CDR2 SVGEGT. CDR3 coding DNA: TGTGCCAGCAGTTACTCCGGGACTCCGCAAGAGACCCAGTACTTC. It translates to CASSYSGTPQETQYF.

The genes are TRBV12-3 or TRBV12-4 and TRBJ2-3; D might be TRBD1 (5 bases). V lost 3 bases and J lost 2, with 6 bases in between. This CDR3 has 13 amino acids. CDR3: CASSLTATDTQYF. CDR3 coding DNA: TGTGCCAGCAGTTTGACAGCCACAGATACGCAGTATTTT.

This clone was counted a single time. Other nucleotide sequences in the sample specify the same CDR3. J is TRBJ2-3 and V is TRBV11-3; 9 positions match TRBD1. Germline V gives CDR1 SGHNT, CDR2 YENEEA. This CDR3 region has 14 residues. Losses at the gene ends were 1 base for V and 4 bases for J; bases not matched to a gene: 0. CDR3 DNA: TGTGCCAGCAGCTTAGGACAGGGGGCAGATACGCAGTATTTT. Amino acid sequence: CASSLGQGADTQYF.

V is TRBV9 and J is TRBJ2-1; 9 bases fit TRBD2. CDR1 is SGDLS and CDR2 is YYNGEE in the germline V gene. V shed 0 bases, J shed 0 bases, and the junction held 4 bases outside the gene matches. The CDR3 sequence is 17 residues long. CDR3 bases: TGTGCCAGCAGCGTAGACGCGGGAGGGATCTCCTACAATGAGCAGTTCTTC. Its protein is CASSVDAGGISYNEQFF.

V is TRBV6-5 and J is TRBJ1-2, with D perhaps TRBD1 (6 bases). CDR1 is MNHEY and CDR2 is SVGAGI in the germline V gene. This CDR3 contains 15 residues. The V end lost 2 bases, the J end lost 6 bases, and 16 bases lay between the germline ends. The CDR3 region is CASSYTTGLRHGYTF. The CDR3 DNA is TGTGCCAGCAGTTACACAACAGGGTTGAGGCATGGCTACACCTTC.

The chain has TRBV6-6 and TRBJ1-1, with 8 bases that match TRBD1. Looked up from germline, CDR1 is MNHNY and CDR2 is SVGAGI (reference sequence). This CDR3 comprises 13 residues. J was trimmed by 1 base and V by 6 bases; bases with no gene match: 1. This CDR3 is CASSRGQNTEAFF. CDR3 in DNA: TGTGCCAGCAGCAGGGGGCAGAACACTGAAGCTTTCTTT.

V and J are TRBV7-9 and TRBJ2-3; D tentatively reads TRBD1 or TRBD2 (5 bases each). CDR1 and CDR2 (germline): SEHNR, FQNEAQ (reference sequence). The length of the CDR3 is 14 residues. Deletions cut 1 base from V and 5 bases from J, with 10 bases between. The CDR3 sequence is CASSLVVGGDTQYF. CDR3 sequence (DNA): TGTGCCAGCAGCTTAGTAGTTGGGGGAGATACGCAGTATTTT.

V gene TRBV5-1 combines with J gene TRBJ2-1, with a weak D call TRBD2 (5 bases). The CDR3 loop spans 12 amino acids. Trimming removed 5 bases from V and 15 bases from J, with 18 bases in between. Germline CDR1 is SGHRS and CDR2 is YFSETQ. The CDR3 coding sequence is TGCGCCAGCAGTTCGACTACCACCTTCCCGTTCTTC. It translates to CASSSTTTFPFF.

The rearrangement uses TRBV5-6 and TRBJ1-4, with 9 bases identical to TRBD1. V was pared by 4 bases and J by 7 bases, with 5 bases of the junction left unmatched. Germline V lookup: CDR1 SGHDT, CDR2 YYEEEE. The length of the CDR3 is 14 residues. CDR3 residues: CASSPGTGSEKLFF. CDR3 nucleotides: TGTGCCAGCAGCCCAGGGACAGGGAGTGAAAAACTGTTTTTT. The whole variable domain, filled in from reference TRBV5-6 and TRBJ1-4, reads DAGVTQSPTHLIKTRGQQVTLRCSPKSGHDTVSWYQQALGQGPQFIFQYYEEEERQRGNFPDRFSGHQFPNYSSELNVNALLLGDSALYLCASSPGTGSEKLFFGSGTQLSVL.

This clone appeared a few times. This sequence joins TRBV6-5 and TRBJ1-1; the D is unclear. The V gene's germline CDR1 is MNHEY and CDR2 SVGAGI. Between the trimmed V and J ends, which lost 0 bases and 1 base, there was a span of 6 bases. The CDR3 spans 14 residues. CDR3 coding DNA: TGTGCCAGCAGTTACTCGACACCGAACACTGAAGCTTTCTTT. Its translation: CASSYSTPNTEAFF.

V usage is TRBV4-1 and J usage is TRBJ2-7; D not resolved. Germline CDR1 MGHRA, CDR2 YSYEKL. The CDR3 totals 13 residues. Trimming took off 0 bases at V and 4 bases at J, with 7 bases between the two ends. The CDR3 DNA follows: TGCGCCAGCAGCCAAGACCCAAGGTACGAGCAGTACTTC. Translating it yields CASSQDPRYEQYF.

The V call is TRBV7-9, the J call TRBJ2-2, with D unclear. The germline V gene encodes CDR1 SEHNR and CDR2 FQNEAQ (reference sequence). Trimming cost V 5 bases and J 3 bases, with 7 bases left between them. This CDR3 spans 13 amino acids. DNA for the CDR3: TGTGCCAGCAGCACCTGGGACACCGGGGAGCTGTTTTTT. Residues: CASSTWDTGELFF.

V is TRBV7-4 and J is TRBJ1-5, with a weak D call TRBD1 (5 bases). Between the trimmed V and J ends, which lost 4 bases and 2 bases, there was a span of 15 bases. CDR1 SGHVT and CDR2 SQSDAQ come from the germline V gene. This CDR3 contains 16 residues. As DNA, the CDR3 is TGTGCCAGCAGCTCCGGGACGGCAGTCGGCAATCAGCCCCAGCATTTT. This gives the protein CASSSGTAVGNQPQHF.

V usage is TRBV6-6 and J usage is TRBJ1-2; D remains ambiguous. Germline V CDR1 and CDR2: MNHNY, SVGAGI (reference sequence). Between the trimmed V and J ends, which lost 0 bases and 7 bases, there was a span of 9 bases. The CDR3 runs to 13 residues. This chain's CDR3 is CASSYSGSGGYTF. DNA of the CDR3: TGTGCCAGCAGTTACTCGGGTTCCGGTGGCTACACCTTC.

The V gene is TRBV2, the J gene TRBJ2-5; the D is unclear. Germline V gene lookup returns CDR1 SNHLY and CDR2 FYNNEI. V dropped 6 bases and J dropped 4 bases, with 6 bases sitting between them. This CDR3 region has 11 residues. The CDR3 DNA sequence: TGTGCCAGCAGCCCCTCAGAGACCCAGTACTTC. Amino acid sequence: CASSPSETQYF.

This clone showed up just once. The genes are TRBV4-1 and TRBJ2-1; 9 bases match TRBD2. The CDR3 is 16 residues long. From germline, CDR1 is MGHRA and CDR2 YSYEKL. V was pared by 1 base and J by 8 bases, with 9 bases of the junction left unmatched. This chain's CDR3 is CASSQGLAGRVYEQFF. The CDR3 nucleotides read TGCGCCAGCAGCCAAGGCCTAGCGGGACGGGTCTATGAGCAGTTCTTC.

The rearrangement uses TRBV7-9 and TRBJ2-7; D assignment may be TRBD1 or TRBD2 (5 bases each). Trimming took off 5 bases at V and 7 bases at J, with 21 bases between the two ends. The CDR3 runs 15 residues. CDR1 is SEHNR and CDR2 is FQNEAQ in the germline V gene (reference sequence). This CDR3 reads CASSDLRGTRGEQYF. The CDR3 region has the DNA TGTGCCAGCAGCGACTTAAGGGGCACCCGCGGGGAGCAGTACTTC.

The rearrangement uses TRBV6-1 and TRBJ2-3; 12 bases agree with TRBD2. The CDR3 has 17 residues. V lost 0 bases and J lost 5; bases outside the gene matches: 6. CDR1 and CDR2 from the germline V gene are MNHNS and SASEGT. The DNA for the CDR3 is TGTGCCAGCAGTGAAGCGGTGCTAGCGGGAGGGTTAGATACGCAGTATTTT. It specifies CASSEAVLAGGLDTQYF.

The rearrangement uses TRBV6-4 and TRBJ2-3, with 10 bases lining up with TRBD2. This CDR3 contains 16 residues. The germline gives CDR1 MRHNA, CDR2 SNTAGT. Losses at the gene ends were 0 bases for V and 5 bases for J; bases not matched to a gene: 5. The CDR3 region is CASSDSEREGLDTQYF. In DNA form, the CDR3 reads TGTGCCAGCAGTGACTCGGAGCGGGAGGGCCTAGATACGCAGTATTTT.

This clone was recorded a few times. The rearrangement links TRBV9 to TRBJ1-3, with 7 bases lining up with TRBD1. The CDR3 contains 16 residues. CDR1 is SGDLS and CDR2 is YYNGEE in the germline V gene. Germline trimming cut 2 bases from V and 0 bases from J; bases unmatched to any gene: 5. CDR3 in amino acids: CASSVGTASSGNTIYF. As DNA, the CDR3 is TGTGCCAGCAGCGTTGGGACAGCGTCCTCTGGAAACACCATATATTTT.

V and J are TRBV19 and TRBJ2-3, with TRBD2 identical over 8 bases. This CDR3 has 15 residues. Germline V CDR1 and CDR2: LNHDA, SQIVND (reference sequence). The trim removed 2 bases at V and 5 bases at J, leaving 6 bases unmatched. As DNA, the CDR3 is TGTGCCAGTAGTATACGTCGGGGGGGCATAGATACGCAGTATTTT. Protein sequence: CASSIRRGGIDTQYF.